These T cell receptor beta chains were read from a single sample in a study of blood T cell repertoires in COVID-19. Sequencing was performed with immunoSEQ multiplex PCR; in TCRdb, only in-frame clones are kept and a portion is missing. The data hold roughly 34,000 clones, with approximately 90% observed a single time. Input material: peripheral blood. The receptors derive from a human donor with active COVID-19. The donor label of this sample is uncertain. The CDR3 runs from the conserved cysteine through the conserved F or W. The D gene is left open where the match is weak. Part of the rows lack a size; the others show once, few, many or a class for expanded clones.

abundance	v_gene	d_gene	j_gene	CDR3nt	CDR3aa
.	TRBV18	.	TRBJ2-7	TGTGCCAGCTCACGCGGGACAGAGAACTACGAGCAGTACTTC	CASSRGTENYEQYF
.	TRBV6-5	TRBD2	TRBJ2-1	TGTGCCAGCCGGACTAGCGGGGGGGGCGATGAGCAGTTCTTC	CASRTSGGGDEQFF
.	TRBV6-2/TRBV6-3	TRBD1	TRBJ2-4	TGTGCCAGCAGTTACCCGCCTCTCACAGGGGGAGCCAAAAACATTCAGTACTTC	CASSYPPLTGGAKNIQYF
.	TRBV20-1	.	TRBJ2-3	TGCAGTGCTCGTTTGGATACGCAGTATTTT	CSARLDTQYF
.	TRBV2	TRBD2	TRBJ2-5	TGTGCCAGCAGCATCTCCCCTAGCGGGGGGCCTGAGGGGTACCAAGAGACCCAGTACTTC	CASSISPSGGPEGYQETQYF
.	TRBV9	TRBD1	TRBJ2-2	TGTGCCAGCAGCGTAGGGGGACAGGGCGGCACCGGGGAGCTGTTTTTT	CASSVGGQGGTGELFF
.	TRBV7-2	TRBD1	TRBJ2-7	TGTGCCAGCAGCCAAGGACAGGGGACCTACGAGCAGTACTTC	CASSQGQGTYEQYF
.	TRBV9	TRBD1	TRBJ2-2	TGTGCCAGCAGCGCCTCACAGGGGGCTACCGGGGAGCTGTTTTTT	CASSASQGATGELFF
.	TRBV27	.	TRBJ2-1	TGTGCCAGCAGTCCCGGAGCCCTACCATACAATGAGCAGTTCTTC	CASSPGALPYNEQFF
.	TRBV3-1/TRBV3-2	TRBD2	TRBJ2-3	TGTGCCAGCAGCTGGGAGGGCGCCTACACAGATACGCAGTATTTT	CASSWEGAYTDTQYF
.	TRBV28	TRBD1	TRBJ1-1	TGTGCCAGCAGTTTAACCCAGGGACAGGGTAAAACTGAAGCTTTCTTT	CASSLTQGQGKTEAFF
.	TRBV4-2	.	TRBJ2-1	TGTGCCAGCAGCCAAGGGAGGGCAAGGACTGAGCAGTTCTTC	CASSQGRARTEQFF
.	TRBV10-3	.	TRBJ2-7	TGTGCCACTCGACAGGCCTCTACCTACGAGCAGTACTTC	CATRQASTYEQYF
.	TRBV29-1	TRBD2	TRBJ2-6	TGCAGCGTTGAGGTCGACCGGGGGGAGGTGGCTGGGGCCAACGTCCTGACTTTC	CSVEVDRGEVAGANVLTF
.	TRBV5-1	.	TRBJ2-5	TGCGCCAGCAGCTTTAATTATCGAGGGAATGGAGAGACCCAGTACTTC	CASSFNYRGNGETQYF
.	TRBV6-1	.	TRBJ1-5	TGTGCCAGCAGTGAAGCGGGCAGGGGCGGGCAGCCCCAGCATTTT	CASSEAGRGGQPQHF
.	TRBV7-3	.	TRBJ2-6	TGTGCCAGCAGCTTAGGGGGGAACTCTGGGGCCAACGTCCTGACTTTC	CASSLGGNSGANVLTF
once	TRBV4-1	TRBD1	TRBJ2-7	TGCGCCAGCAGCCAAACAGCGGACAGGATGAGCTCCTACGAGCAGTACTTC	CASSQTADRMSSYEQYF
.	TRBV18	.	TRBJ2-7	TGTGCCAGCTCACCGGACAGCTACGAGCAGTACTTC	CASSPDSYEQYF
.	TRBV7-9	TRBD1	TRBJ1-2	TGTGCCAGCAGCCGGGGACAGAACTATGGCTACACCTTC	CASSRGQNYGYTF
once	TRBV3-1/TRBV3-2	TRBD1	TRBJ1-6	TGTGCCAGCAGCCAGCCAGGGGGCAGGTCACCCCTCCACTTT	CASSQPGGRSPLHF
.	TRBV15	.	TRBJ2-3	TGTGCCACCAGCAGGTCTAGCACAGATACGCAGTATTTT	CATSRSSTDTQYF
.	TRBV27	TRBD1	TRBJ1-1	TGTGCCAGCAGTCGGACAGGGGGCTTCACTGAAGCTTTCTTT	CASSRTGGFTEAFF
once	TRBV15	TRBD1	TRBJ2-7	TGTGCCACCAGCAACAGACAGGGCCCCTACGAGCAGTACTTC	CATSNRQGPYEQYF
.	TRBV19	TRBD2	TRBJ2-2	TGTGCCAGTAGTATAGACAGGGAGGGAACCGGGGAGCTGTTTTTT	CASSIDREGTGELFF
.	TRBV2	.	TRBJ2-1	TGTGCCAGCAGTGATCCTCCGATGTGGGAGTTGTACAATGAGCAGTTCTTC	CASSDPPMWELYNEQFF
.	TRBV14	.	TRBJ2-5	TGTGCCAGCAGCCACTTGACAGGCCAAGAGACCCAGTACTTC	CASSHLTGQETQYF
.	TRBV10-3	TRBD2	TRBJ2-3	TGTGCCATCAGTGAGCTGCTAGCGGGAGGCACTAAAGCAGATACGCAGTATTTT	CAISELLAGGTKADTQYF
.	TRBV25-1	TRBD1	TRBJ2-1	TGTGCCAGCAGTTCTCCGGGACAGGACTGGTACAATGAGCAGTTCTTC	CASSSPGQDWYNEQFF
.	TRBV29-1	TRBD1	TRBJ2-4	TGCAGCGTGGAACAGGGGGCTGGTGGAAACATTCAGTACTTC	CSVEQGAGGNIQYF
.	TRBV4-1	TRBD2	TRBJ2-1	TGCGCCAGCAGCCTGACTAGCGGGATCGTAAATGAGCAGTTCTTC	CASSLTSGIVNEQFF
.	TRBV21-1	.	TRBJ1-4	TGTGCCAGCAGCAAAGAAACAGGGGGAAATGAAAAACTGTTTTTT	CASSKETGGNEKLFF
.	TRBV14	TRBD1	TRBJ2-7	TGTGCCAGCAGCCATCCCGGTGCAGGGGGCGACGAGCAGTACTTC	CASSHPGAGGDEQYF
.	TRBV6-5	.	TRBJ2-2	TGTGCCAGCGCCTTTACAGGGACCCCCGGGGAGCTGTTTTTT	CASAFTGTPGELFF
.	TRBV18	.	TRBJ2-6	TGTGCCAGCTCACCGGGGCAGACCTCTGGGGCCAACGTCCTGACTTTC	CASSPGQTSGANVLTF